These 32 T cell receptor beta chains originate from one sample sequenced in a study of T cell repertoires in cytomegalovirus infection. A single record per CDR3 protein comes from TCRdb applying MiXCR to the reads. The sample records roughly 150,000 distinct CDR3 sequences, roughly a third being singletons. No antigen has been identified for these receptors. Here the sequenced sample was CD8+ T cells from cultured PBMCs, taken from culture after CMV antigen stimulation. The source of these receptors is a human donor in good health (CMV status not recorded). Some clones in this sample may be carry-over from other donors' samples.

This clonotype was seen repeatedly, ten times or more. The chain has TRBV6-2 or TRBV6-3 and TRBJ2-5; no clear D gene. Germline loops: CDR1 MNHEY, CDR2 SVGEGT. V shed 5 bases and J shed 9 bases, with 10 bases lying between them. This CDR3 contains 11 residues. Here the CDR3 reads CASSHSSPQYF. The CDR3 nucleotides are TGTGCCAGCAGTCATAGCAGCCCCCAGTACTTC.

CDR3 nucleotide sequence: TGTGCCAGCAGCCAAATACTCGGAGAGACCCAGTACTTC. This encodes CASSQILGETQYF. The genes are TRBV3-1 and TRBJ2-5; no firm D call. The germline V and J ends were trimmed by 2 bases and 4 bases, with 8 bases remaining between them. Germline V gives CDR1 LGHDT, CDR2 YNNKEL (reference sequence). The CDR3 totals 13 residues.

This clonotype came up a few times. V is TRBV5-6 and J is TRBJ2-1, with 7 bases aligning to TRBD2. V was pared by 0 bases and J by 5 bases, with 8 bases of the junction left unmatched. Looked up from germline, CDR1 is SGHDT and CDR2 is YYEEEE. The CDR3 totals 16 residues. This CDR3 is CASSLAWGGTNNEQFF. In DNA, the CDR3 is TGTGCCAGCAGCTTGGCCTGGGGGGGTACGAACAATGAGCAGTTCTTC.

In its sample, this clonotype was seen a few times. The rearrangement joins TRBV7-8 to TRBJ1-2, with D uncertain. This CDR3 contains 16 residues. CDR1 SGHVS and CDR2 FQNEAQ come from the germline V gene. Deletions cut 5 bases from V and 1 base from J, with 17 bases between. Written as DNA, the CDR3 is TGTGCCAGCAGCGCAGCCGCGACGGGGATTAACTATGGCTACACCTTC. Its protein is CASSAAATGINYGYTF.

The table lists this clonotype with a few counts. The CDR3 loop reads CASSLARADAIQYF. The CDR3, as DNA: TGTGCCAGCAGTTTAGCTCGTGCTGATGCAATTCAGTACTTC. The V and J genes are TRBV12-3 or TRBV12-4 and TRBJ2-4; D ambiguous. Trimming cost V 0 bases and J 10 bases, with 13 bases left between them. This CDR3 region has 14 residues.

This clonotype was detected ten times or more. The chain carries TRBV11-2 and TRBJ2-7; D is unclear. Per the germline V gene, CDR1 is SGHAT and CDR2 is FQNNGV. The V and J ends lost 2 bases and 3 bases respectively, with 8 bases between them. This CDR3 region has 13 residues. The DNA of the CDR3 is TGTGCCAGCAGCTTATCTCCCGGCTACGAGCAGTACTTC. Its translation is CASSLSPGYEQYF.

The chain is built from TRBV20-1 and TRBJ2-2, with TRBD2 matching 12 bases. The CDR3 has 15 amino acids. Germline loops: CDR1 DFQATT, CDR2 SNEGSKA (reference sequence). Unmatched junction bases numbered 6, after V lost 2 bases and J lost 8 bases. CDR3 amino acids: CSARKLAGGPGELFF. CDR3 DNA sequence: TGCAGTGCTAGAAAGCTAGCGGGGGGGCCGGGGGAGCTGTTTTTT.

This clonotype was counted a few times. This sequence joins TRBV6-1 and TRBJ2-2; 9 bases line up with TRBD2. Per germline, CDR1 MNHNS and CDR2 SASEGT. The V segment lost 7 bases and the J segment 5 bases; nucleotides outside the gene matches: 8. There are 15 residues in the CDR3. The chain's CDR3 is CASIPAGGGTGELFF. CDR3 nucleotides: TGTGCCAGCATCCCAGCGGGGGGCGGAACCGGGGAGCTGTTTTTT.

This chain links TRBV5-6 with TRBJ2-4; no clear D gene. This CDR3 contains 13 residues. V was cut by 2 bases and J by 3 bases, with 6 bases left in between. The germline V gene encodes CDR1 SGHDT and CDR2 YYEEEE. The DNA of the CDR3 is TGTGCCAGCAGCTTTAAGAACAAAAACATTCAGTACTTC. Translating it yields CASSFKNKNIQYF.

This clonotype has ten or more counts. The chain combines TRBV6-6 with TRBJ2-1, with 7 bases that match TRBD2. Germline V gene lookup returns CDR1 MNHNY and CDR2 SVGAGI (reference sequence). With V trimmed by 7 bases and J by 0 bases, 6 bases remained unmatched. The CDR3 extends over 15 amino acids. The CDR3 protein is CASTPTSLSYNEQFF. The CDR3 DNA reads TGTGCCAGCACCCCGACTAGCCTCTCCTACAATGAGCAGTTCTTC.

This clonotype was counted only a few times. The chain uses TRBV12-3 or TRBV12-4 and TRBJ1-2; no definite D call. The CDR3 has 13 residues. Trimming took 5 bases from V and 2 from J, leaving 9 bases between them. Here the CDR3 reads CASSATPNYGYTF. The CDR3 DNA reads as TGTGCCAGCAGTGCCACACCGAACTATGGCTACACCTTC.

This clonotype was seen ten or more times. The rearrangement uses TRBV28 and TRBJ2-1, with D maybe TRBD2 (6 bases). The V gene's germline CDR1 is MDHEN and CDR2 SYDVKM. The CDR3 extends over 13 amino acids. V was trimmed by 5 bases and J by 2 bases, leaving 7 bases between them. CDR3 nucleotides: TGTGCCAGCAGTGCGGGACCCTACAATGAGCAGTTCTTC. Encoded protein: CASSAGPYNEQFF.

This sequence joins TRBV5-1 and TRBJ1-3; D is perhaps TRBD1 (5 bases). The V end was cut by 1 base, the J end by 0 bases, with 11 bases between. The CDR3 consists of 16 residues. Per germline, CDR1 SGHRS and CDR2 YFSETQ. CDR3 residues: CASSLNAGYSGNTIYF. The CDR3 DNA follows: TGCGCCAGCAGCTTGAACGCAGGGTACTCTGGAAACACCATATATTTT.

CDR3 sequence reads: CASSPRKSYNSPLHF. CDR3 bases: TGCGCCAGCAGCCCGCGGAAATCCTATAATTCACCCCTCCACTTT. The chain is built from TRBV5-1 and TRBJ1-6; the D is unclear. The CDR3 spans 15 residues. Germline loops: CDR1 SGHRS, CDR2 YFSETQ. V was clipped by 4 bases and J by 1 base, with 9 bases between them. Based on the CDR3 plus reference TRBV5-1 and TRBJ1-6, the full variable domain is KAGVTQTPRYLIKTRGQQVTLSCSPISGHRSVSWYQQTPGQGLQFLFEYFSETQRNKGNFPGRFSGRQFSNSRSEMNVSTLELGDSALYLCASSPRKSYNSPLHFGNGTRLTVT.

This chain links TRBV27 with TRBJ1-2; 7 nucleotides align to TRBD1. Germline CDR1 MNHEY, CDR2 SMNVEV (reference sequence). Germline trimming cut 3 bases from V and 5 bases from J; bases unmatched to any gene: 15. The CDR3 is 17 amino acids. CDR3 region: CASSFLGQVGIDYGYTF. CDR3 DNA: TGTGCCAGCAGTTTCCTCGGACAGGTTGGGATCGATTATGGCTACACCTTC.

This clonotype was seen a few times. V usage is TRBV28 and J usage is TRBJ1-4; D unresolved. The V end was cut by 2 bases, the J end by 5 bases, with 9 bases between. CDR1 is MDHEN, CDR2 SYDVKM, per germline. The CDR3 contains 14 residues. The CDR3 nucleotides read TGTGCCAGCAGTTTAAGTAGCGCGAATGAAAAACTGTTTTTT. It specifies CASSLSSANEKLFF.

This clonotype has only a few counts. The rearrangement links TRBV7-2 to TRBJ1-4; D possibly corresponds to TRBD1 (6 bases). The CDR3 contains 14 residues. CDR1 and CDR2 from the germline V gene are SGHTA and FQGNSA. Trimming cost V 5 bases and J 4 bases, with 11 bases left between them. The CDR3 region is CASSGGQFNEKLFF. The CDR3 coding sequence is TGTGCCAGCAGCGGGGGGCAGTTTAATGAAAAACTGTTTTTT.

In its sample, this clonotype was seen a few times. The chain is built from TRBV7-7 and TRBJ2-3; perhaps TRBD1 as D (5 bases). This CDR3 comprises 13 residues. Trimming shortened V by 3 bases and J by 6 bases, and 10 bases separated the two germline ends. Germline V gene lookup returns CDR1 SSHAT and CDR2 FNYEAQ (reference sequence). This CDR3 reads CASSFQGSDTQYF. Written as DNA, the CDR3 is TGTGCCAGCAGCTTCCAGGGCTCGGATACGCAGTATTTT.

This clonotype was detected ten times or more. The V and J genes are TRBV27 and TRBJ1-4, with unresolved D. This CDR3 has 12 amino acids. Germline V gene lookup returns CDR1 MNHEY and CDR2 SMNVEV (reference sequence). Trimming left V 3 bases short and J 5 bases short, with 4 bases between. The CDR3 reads CASSFLNEKLFF. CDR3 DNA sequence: TGTGCCAGCAGTTTTCTGAATGAAAAACTGTTTTTT.

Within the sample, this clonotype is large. In DNA form, the CDR3 reads TGTGCCAGCAGTTTAGGAGGGTTTGGCTACACCTTC. Translation gives CASSLGGFGYTF. This rearrangement joins TRBV28 to TRBJ1-2; D is undetermined. CDR1 and CDR2 from the germline V gene are MDHEN and SYDVKM. Trimming removed 2 bases at V and 7 bases at J, with 8 bases between. CDR3 length: 12 amino acids.

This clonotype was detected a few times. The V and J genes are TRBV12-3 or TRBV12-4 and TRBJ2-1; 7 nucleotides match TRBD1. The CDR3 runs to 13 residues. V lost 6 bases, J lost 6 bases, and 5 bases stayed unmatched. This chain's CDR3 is CASSPDRVNEQFF. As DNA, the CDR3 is TGTGCCAGCAGCCCAGACAGGGTCAATGAGCAGTTCTTC.

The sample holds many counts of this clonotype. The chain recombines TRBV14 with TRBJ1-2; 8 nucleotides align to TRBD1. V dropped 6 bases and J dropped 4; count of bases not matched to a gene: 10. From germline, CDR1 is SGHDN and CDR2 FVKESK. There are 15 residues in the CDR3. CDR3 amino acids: CASSPESGGAYGYTF. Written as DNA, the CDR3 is TGTGCCAGCAGTCCAGAATCAGGGGGCGCCTATGGCTACACCTTC.

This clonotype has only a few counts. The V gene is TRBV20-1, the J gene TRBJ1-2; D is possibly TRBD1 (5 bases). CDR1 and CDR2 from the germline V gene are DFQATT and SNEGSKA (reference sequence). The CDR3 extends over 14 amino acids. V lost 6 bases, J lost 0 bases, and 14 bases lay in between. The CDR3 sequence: CSADSDNSNYGYTF. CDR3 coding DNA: TGCAGTGCAGACTCGGACAATTCTAACTATGGCTACACCTTC.

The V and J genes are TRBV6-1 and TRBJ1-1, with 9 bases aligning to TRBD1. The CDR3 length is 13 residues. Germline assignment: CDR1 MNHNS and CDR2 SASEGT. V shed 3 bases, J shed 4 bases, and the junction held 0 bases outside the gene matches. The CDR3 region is CASSEDRGTEAFF. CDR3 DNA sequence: TGTGCCAGCAGTGAGGACAGGGGCACTGAAGCTTTCTTT.

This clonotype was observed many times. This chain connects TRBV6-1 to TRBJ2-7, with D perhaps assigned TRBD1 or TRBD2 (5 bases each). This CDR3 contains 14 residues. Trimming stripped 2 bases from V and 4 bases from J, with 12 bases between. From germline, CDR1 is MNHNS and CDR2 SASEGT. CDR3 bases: TGTGCCAGCAGTGAACGGGGCCACCTTTACGAGCAGTACTTC. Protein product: CASSERGHLYEQYF.

The CDR3 loop reads CASSERAGGYEQYF. In DNA form, the CDR3 reads TGTGCCAGCAGTGAAAGGGCAGGCGGATACGAGCAGTACTTC. The rearrangement joins TRBV2 to TRBJ2-7, with unresolved D. Per the germline V gene, CDR1 is SNHLY and CDR2 is FYNNEI. The CDR3 has 14 amino acids. V was trimmed by 2 bases and J by 4 bases, leaving 12 bases between them.

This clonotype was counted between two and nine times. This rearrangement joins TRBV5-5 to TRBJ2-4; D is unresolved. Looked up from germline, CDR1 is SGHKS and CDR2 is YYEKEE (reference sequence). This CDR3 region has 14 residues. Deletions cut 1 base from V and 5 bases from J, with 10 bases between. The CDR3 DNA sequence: TGTGCCAGCAGCTTGATGAGGAGCCAAAACATTCAGTACTTC. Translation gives CASSLMRSQNIQYF.

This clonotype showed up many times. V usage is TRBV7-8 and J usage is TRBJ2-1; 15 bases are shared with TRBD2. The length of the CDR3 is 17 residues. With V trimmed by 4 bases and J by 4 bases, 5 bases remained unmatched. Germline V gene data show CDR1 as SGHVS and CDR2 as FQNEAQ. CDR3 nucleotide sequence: TGTGCCAGCAGCTACTGGACTAGCGGGGGGGCGTACAATGAGCAGTTCTTC. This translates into CASSYWTSGGAYNEQFF. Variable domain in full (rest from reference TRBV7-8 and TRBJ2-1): GAGVSQSPRYKVAKRGQDVALRCDPISGHVSLFWYQQALGQGPEFLTYFQNEAQLDKSGLPSDRFFAERPEGSVSTLKIQRTQQEDSAVYLCASSYWTSGGAYNEQFFGPGTRLTVL.

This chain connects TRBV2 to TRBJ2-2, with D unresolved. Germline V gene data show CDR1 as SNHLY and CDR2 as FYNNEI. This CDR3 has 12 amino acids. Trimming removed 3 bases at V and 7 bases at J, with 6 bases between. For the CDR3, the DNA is TGTGCCAGCAGTGACGTATACGGGGAGCTGTTTTTT. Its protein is CASSDVYGELFF.

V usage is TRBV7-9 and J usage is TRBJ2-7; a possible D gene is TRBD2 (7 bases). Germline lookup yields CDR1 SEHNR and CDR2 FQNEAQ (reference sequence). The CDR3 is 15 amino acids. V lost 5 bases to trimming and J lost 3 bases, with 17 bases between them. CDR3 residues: CASSPGEGLGYEQYF. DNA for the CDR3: TGTGCCAGCAGCCCAGGGGAGGGACTGGGCTACGAGCAGTACTTC.

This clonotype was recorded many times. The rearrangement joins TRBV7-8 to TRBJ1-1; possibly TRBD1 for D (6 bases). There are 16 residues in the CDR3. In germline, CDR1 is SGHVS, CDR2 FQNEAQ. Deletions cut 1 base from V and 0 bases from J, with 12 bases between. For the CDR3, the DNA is TGTGCCAGCAGCTTAGTCGGACAGTACATGAACACTGAAGCTTTCTTT. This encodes CASSLVGQYMNTEAFF. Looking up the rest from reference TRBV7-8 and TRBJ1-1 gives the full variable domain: GAGVSQSPRYKVAKRGQDVALRCDPISGHVSLFWYQQALGQGPEFLTYFQNEAQLDKSGLPSDRFFAERPEGSVSTLKIQRTQQEDSAVYLCASSLVGQYMNTEAFFGQGTRLTVV.

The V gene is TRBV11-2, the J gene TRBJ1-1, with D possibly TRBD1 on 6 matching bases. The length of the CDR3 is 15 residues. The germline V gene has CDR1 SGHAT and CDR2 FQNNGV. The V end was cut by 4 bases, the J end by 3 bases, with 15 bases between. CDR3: CASSWLGGMDTEAFF. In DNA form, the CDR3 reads TGTGCCAGCAGCTGGCTAGGGGGGATGGACACTGAAGCTTTCTTT.